Below, one T cell receptor beta chain is given with its context. Its specificity is unknown. Just one base apart from a much larger clone, this may be a read error. Construction of the TCRbeta library involved unique molecular identifiers. TCRdb analysed the PCR reads with MiXCR anew, one entry per CDR3 protein. Of about a million distinct CDR3 sequences in the sample, 25% to 30% are singletons; the top ten hold 28%. This sample is drawn from a study of T-cell reconstitution after alpha-beta-depleted transplantation in children. Notes on the study in general: After transplant, at about two months, alpha-beta T cells were reportedly derived from several hundred expanded graft clones. Some patients owed their high day-60 TCRbeta diversity to surviving recipient T cells and thymic progenitors.

The sample consisted of PBMCs, mostly from graft donor cells, taken 360 days after TCRalphabeta/CD19-depleted stem cell transplant. This clonotype was obtained from a boy under two years old who had a stem cell transplant for SCID, so the T cells may come from the graft donor.

The CDR3 here is CASSMGRDYEQYF. The CDR3 DNA reads TGCGCCAGCAGCATGGGACGGGACTACGAGCAGTACTTC. The chain has TRBV5-1 and TRBJ2-7; D is possibly TRBD1 or TRBD2 (5 bases each). Per the germline V gene, CDR1 is SGHRS and CDR2 is YFSETQ. CDR3 length: 13 amino acids. Trimming cost V 4 bases and J 3 bases, with 11 bases left between them.